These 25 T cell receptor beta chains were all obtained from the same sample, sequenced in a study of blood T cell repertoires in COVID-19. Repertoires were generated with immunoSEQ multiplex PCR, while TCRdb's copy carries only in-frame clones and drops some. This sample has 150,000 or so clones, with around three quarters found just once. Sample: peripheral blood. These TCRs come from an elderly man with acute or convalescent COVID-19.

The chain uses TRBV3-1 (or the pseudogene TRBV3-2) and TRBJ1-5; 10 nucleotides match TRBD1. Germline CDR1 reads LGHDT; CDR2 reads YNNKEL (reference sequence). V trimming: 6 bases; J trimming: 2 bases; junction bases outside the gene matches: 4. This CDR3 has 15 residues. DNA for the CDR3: TGTGCCAGCAGTTACGGGACAGGGGGCAATCAGCCCCAGCATTTT. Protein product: CASSYGTGGNQPQHF.

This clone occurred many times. In nucleotides, the CDR3 is TGTGCCAGCAGCCCCGGGGGGGCCTACGAGCAGTACGTC. Protein sequence: CASSPGGAYEQYV. V gene TRBV7-9 combines with J gene TRBJ2-7, with 8 bases identical to TRBD2. The junction had 2 bases not matched to a gene; V was cut back by 5 bases and J by 2 bases. The V gene's germline CDR1 is SEHNR and CDR2 FQNEAQ (reference sequence). The CDR3 sequence is 13 residues long.

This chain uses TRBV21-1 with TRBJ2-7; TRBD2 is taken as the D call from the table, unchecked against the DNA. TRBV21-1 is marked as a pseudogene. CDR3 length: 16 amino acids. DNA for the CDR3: TGTGCCAGCAGCAAACGGGAGCCCCGGCACGTTTACGAGCAGTACTTC. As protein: CASSKREPRHVYEQYF.

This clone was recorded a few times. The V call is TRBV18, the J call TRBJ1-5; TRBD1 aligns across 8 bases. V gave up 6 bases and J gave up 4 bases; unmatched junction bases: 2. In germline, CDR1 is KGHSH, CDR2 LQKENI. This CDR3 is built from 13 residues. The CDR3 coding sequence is TGTGCCAGCTCGGGACAGGAGAATCAGCCCCAGCATTTT. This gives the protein CASSGQENQPQHF.

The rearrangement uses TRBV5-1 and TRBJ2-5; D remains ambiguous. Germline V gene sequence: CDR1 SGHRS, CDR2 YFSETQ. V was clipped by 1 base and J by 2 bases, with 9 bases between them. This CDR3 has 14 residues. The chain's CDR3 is CASSLNWRQETQYF. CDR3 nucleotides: TGCGCCAGCAGCTTGAACTGGAGACAAGAGACCCAGTACTTC.

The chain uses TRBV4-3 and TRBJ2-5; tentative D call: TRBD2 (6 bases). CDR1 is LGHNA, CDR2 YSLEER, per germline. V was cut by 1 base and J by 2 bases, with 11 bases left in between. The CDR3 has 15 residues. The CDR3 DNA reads TGCGCCAGCAGCCAAGTTGGGGGGAGGCAAGAGACCCAGTACTTC. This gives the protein CASSQVGGRQETQYF.

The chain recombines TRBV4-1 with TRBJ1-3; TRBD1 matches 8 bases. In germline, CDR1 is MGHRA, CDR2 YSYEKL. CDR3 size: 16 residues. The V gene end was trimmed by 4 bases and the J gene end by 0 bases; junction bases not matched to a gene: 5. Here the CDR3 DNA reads TGCGCCAGCAGCCCGACAGGGGCGAGCTCTGGAAACACCATATATTTT. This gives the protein CASSPTGASSGNTIYF.

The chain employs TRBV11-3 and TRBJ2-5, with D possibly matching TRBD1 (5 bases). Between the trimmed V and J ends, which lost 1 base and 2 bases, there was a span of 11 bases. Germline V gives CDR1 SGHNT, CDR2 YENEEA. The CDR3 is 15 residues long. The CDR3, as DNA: TGTGCCAGCAGCTTAGGTACGAGACAGCAAGAGACCCAGTACTTC. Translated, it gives CASSLGTRQQETQYF.

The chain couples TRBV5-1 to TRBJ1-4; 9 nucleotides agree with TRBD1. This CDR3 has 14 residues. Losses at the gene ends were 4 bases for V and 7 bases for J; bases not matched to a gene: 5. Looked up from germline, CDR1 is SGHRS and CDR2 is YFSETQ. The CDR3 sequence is CASSHGQGSEKLFF. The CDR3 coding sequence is TGCGCCAGCAGCCACGGACAGGGGAGTGAAAAACTGTTTTTT.

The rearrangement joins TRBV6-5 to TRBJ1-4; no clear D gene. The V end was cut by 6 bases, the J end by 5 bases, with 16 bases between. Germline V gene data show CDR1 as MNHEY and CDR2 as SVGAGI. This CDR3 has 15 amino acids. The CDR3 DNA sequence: TGTGCCAGCAGAGGCCCTGGGAGGTGGAATGAAAAACTGTTTTTT. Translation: CASRGPGRWNEKLFF.

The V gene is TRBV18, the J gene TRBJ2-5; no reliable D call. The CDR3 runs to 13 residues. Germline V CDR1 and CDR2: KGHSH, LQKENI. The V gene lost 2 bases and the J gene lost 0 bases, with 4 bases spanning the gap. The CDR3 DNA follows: TGTGCCAGCTCACCAACGGACCAAGAGACCCAGTACTTC. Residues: CASSPTDQETQYF.

The CDR3 sequence: CASSQDGHPNYGYTF. CDR3 DNA: TGTGCCAGCAGCCAAGATGGGCATCCTAACTATGGCTACACCTTC. The chain has TRBV4-2 and TRBJ1-2; D unresolved. CDR1 LGHNA and CDR2 YNFKEQ come from the germline V gene. V was clipped by 0 bases and J by 0 bases, with 8 bases between them. The CDR3 consists of 15 residues.

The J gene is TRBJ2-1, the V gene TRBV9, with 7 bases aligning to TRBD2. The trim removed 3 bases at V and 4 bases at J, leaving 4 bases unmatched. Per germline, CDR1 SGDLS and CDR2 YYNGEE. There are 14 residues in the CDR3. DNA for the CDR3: TGTGCCAGCAGCGCCGGGACTACTTACAATGAGCAGTTCTTC. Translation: CASSAGTTYNEQFF.

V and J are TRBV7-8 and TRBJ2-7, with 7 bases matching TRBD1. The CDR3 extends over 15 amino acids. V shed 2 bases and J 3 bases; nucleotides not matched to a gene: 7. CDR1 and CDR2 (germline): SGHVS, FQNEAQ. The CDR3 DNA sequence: TGTGCCAGCAGCTTACACCCGGGACAGATCTACGAGCAGTACTTC. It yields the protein CASSLHPGQIYEQYF. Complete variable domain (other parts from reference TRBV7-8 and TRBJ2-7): GAGVSQSPRYKVAKRGQDVALRCDPISGHVSLFWYQQALGQGPEFLTYFQNEAQLDKSGLPSDRFFAERPEGSVSTLKIQRTQQEDSAVYLCASSLHPGQIYEQYFGPGTRLTVT.

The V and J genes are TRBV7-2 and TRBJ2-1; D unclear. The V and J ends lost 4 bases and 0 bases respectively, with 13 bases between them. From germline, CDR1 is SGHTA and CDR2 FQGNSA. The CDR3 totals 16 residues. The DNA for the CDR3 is TGTGCCAGCAGCTACTGGGCCCAGAGCTCCTACAATGAGCAGTTCTTC. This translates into CASSYWAQSSYNEQFF.

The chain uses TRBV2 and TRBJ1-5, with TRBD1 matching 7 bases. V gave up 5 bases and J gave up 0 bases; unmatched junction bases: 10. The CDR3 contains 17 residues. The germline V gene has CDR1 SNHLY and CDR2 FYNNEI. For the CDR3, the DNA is TGTGCCAGCAGTCCCCGGGACAGTACCTATAGCAATCAGCCCCAGCATTTT. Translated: CASSPRDSTYSNQPQHF.

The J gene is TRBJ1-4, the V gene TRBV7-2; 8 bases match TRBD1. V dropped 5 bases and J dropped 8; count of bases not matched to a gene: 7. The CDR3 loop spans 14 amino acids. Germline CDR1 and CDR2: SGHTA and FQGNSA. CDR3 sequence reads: CASSHQTGAEKLFF. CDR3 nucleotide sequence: TGTGCCAGCAGCCACCAGACAGGGGCCGAAAAACTGTTTTTT.

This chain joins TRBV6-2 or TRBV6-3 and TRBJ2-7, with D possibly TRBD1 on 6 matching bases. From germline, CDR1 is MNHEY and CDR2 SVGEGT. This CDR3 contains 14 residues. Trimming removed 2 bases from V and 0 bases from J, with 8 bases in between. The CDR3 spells CASSYGQSSYEQYF. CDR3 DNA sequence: TGTGCCAGCAGTTACGGACAGTCCTCCTACGAGCAGTACTTC.

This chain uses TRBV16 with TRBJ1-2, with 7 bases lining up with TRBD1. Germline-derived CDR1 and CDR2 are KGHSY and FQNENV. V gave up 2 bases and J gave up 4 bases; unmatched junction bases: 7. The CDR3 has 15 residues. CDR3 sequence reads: CASSQQQGTVYGYTF. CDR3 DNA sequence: TGTGCCAGCAGCCAACAACAGGGGACCGTCTATGGCTACACCTTC. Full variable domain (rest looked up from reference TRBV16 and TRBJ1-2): GEEVAQTPKHLVRGEGQKAKLYCAPIKGHSYVFWYQQVLKNEFKFLISFQNENVFDETGMPKERFSAKCLPNSPCSLEIQATKLEDSAVYFCASSQQQGTVYGYTFGSGTRLTVV.

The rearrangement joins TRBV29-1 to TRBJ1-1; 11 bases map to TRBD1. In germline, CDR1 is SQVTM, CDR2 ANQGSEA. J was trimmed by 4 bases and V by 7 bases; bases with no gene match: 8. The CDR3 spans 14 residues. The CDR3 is CSAGDRGMGTEAFF. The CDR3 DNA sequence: TGCAGCGCCGGGGACAGGGGGATGGGCACTGAAGCTTTCTTT.

The CDR3 protein is CASSQTPGQGYTEAFF. The DNA for the CDR3 is TGCGCCAGCAGCCAAACCCCGGGACAGGGGTACACTGAAGCTTTCTTT. The chain couples TRBV5-1 to TRBJ1-1; 10 bases fit TRBD1. The CDR3 runs 16 residues. The J segment lost 3 bases and the V segment lost 4 bases, leaving 9 bases of the junction unmatched. The germline V gene encodes CDR1 SGHRS and CDR2 YFSETQ. The variable domain in full, completed from reference TRBV5-1 and TRBJ1-1, reads KAGVTQTPRYLIKTRGQQVTLSCSPISGHRSVSWYQQTPGQGLQFLFEYFSETQRNKGNFPGRFSGRQFSNSRSEMNVSTLELGDSALYLCASSQTPGQGYTEAFFGQGTRLTVV.

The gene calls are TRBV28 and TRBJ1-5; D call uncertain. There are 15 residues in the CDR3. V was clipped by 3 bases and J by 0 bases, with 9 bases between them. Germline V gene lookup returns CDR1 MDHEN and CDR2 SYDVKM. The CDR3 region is CASSFSGYSNQPQHF. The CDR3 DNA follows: TGTGCCAGCAGTTTTAGCGGATATAGCAATCAGCCCCAGCATTTT. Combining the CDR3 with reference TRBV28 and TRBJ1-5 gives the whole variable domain DVKVTQSSRYLVKRTGEKVFLECVQDMDHENMFWYRQDPGLGLRLIYFSYDVKMKEKGDIPEGYSVSREKKERFSLILESASTNQTSMYLCASSFSGYSNQPQHFGDGTRLSIL.

CDR3 in amino acids: CASSLAPGLAESQTDTQYF. CDR3 bases: TGTGCCAGCAGCTTAGCCCCGGGACTAGCGGAGAGTCAAACAGATACGCAGTATTTT. This rearrangement joins TRBV11-2 to TRBJ2-3, with 11 bases identical to TRBD2. CDR3 length equals 19 residues. Germline V CDR1 and CDR2: SGHAT, FQNNGV. V shed 1 base, J shed 3 bases, and the junction held 12 bases outside the gene matches. The variable domain in full, with the rest retrieved from reference TRBV11-2 and TRBJ2-3, is EAGVAQSPRYKIIEKRQSVAFWCNPISGHATLYWYQQILGQGPKLLIQFQNNGVVDDSQLPKDRFSAERLKGVDSTLKIQPAKLEDSAVYLCASSLAPGLAESQTDTQYFGPGTRLTVL.

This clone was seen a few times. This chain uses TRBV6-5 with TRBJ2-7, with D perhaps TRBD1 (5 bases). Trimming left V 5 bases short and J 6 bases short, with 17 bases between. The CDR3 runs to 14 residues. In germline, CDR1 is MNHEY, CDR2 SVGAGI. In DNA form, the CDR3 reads TGTGCCAGCAGTACCACTCTGCAGGGTAGCGAGCAGTACGTC. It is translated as CASSTTLQGSEQYV.

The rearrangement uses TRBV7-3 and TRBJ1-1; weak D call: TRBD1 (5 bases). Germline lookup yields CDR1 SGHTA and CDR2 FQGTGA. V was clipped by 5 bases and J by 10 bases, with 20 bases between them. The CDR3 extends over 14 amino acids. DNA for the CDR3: TGTGCCAGCAGCCCTACAAGAGACACAGGCCGAGCTTTCTTT. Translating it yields CASSPTRDTGRAFF.